These 17 T cell receptor beta chains came from one sample sequenced in a study of blood T cells in healthy people across ages. With a J-beta primer mix and a sample-barcoded 5' primer, a second PCR ran about 7 to 12 cycles. TCRdb passed the 5' RACE reads through MiXCR, listing each CDR3 protein once. The data show roughly 1.6 million distinct CDR3 sequences, approximately 32% seen once. Sample: blood. These receptors were taken from a woman between 25 and 40 years old in good health.

The rearrangement joins TRBV30 to TRBJ2-1; 13 bases agree with TRBD2. The CDR3 extends over 15 amino acids. CDR1 and CDR2 (germline): GTSNPN, SVGIG (reference sequence). With V trimmed by 4 bases and J by 9 bases, 9 bases remained unmatched. CDR3 DNA sequence: TGTGCCTGGACCCCAACTAGCGGGAGGGCCGGTGAGCAGTTCTTC. Its translation is CAWTPTSGRAGEQFF.

This clonotype was detected only a few times. J is TRBJ1-2 and V is TRBV6-2 or TRBV6-3; a weak D match, TRBD1 (5 bases). This CDR3 is built from 18 residues. V was pared by 1 base and J by 0 bases, with 18 bases between. Germline-derived CDR1 and CDR2 are MNHEY and SVGEGT. The CDR3 sequence is CASSYLRAGIRANYGYTF. CDR3 sequence (DNA): TGTGCCAGCAGTTACTTGAGGGCAGGGATCCGAGCTAACTATGGCTACACCTTC.

The chain joins TRBV6-1 to TRBJ1-6, with 7 bases lining up with TRBD1. Germline values: CDR1 MNHNS, CDR2 SASEGT. The J segment lost 12 bases and the V segment lost 6 bases, leaving 14 bases of the junction unmatched. CDR3 size: 15 residues. The CDR3 region is CASSKGQDVRVPLHF. Here the CDR3 DNA reads TGTGCCAGCAGCAAAGGACAGGATGTGCGAGTACCCCTCCACTTT.

This clonotype was picked up a small number of times. The chain links TRBV5-4 to TRBJ2-1, with TRBD2 matching 9 bases. The CDR3 is 15 amino acids. V lost 7 bases, J lost 4 bases, and 9 bases stayed unmatched. Germline V gene sequence: CDR1 SGHNT, CDR2 YYREEE (reference sequence). The CDR3 bases are TGTGCCAGCTCCGTGCAGCGGGGGGATTACAATGAGCAGTTCTTC. It encodes CASSVQRGDYNEQFF.

The V call is TRBV20-1, the J call TRBJ2-7; 7 nucleotides agree with TRBD1. J was trimmed by 3 bases and V by 0 bases; bases with no gene match: 11. This CDR3 is built from 16 residues. The germline CDR1 and CDR2 sequences are DFQATT and SNEGSKA (reference sequence). This chain's CDR3 is CSARDNRGAFGYEQYF. The CDR3 nucleotides read TGCAGTGCTAGAGACAACAGGGGCGCTTTCGGCTACGAGCAGTACTTC.

This clonotype was observed at least ten times. The chain is built from TRBV29-1 and TRBJ1-2; D remains unclear. CDR1 SQVTM and CDR2 ANQGSEA come from the germline V gene. V was clipped by 1 base and J by 8 bases, with 8 bases between them. The CDR3 contains 11 residues. Here the CDR3 DNA reads TGCAGCGTTGAAGGGGATCGAGGCTACACCTTC. Encoded protein: CSVEGDRGYTF.

This clonotype was found once. This clone may be a read error of a much larger clone one base away. The chain couples TRBV4-1 to TRBJ2-5, with D possibly matching TRBD2 (6 bases). Gene TRBJ2-7 matches the end of the DNA better, so the J call may be wrong. The germline V gene has CDR1 MGHRA and CDR2 YSYEKL. CDR3 length: 16 amino acids. The CDR3 DNA follows: TGCGCCAGCAGCCAGATAACCGGGACTCCCACCCACGAGCAGTACTTC. Translating it yields CASSQITGTPTHEQYF.

This clonotype has just a few counts. The chain combines TRBV27 with TRBJ2-5; D is possibly TRBD1 or TRBD2 (6 bases each). Trimming took 10 bases from V and 0 from J, leaving 18 bases between them. Germline V gene sequence: CDR1 MNHEY, CDR2 SMNVEV (reference sequence). The CDR3 covers 15 residues. The CDR3 nucleotides read TGTGCCACCACCCGGGGGCCTCTTTACCAAGAGACCCAGTACTTC. Its protein is CATTRGPLYQETQYF.

This clonotype was observed a handful of times. A read error may produce the germline difference seen at one junction end. The genes are TRBV3-1 and TRBJ2-7; 7 nucleotides align to TRBD2. Germline V gene sequence: CDR1 LGHDT, CDR2 YNNKEL (reference sequence). The CDR3 has 16 residues. This CDR3 is CASSQGEGRTSYEQYF. The CDR3 nucleotides read TGTGCCAGCAGTCAAGGGGAGGGTAGGACCTCCTACGAGCAGTACTTC.

This clonotype appeared a few times. The V gene is TRBV27, the J gene TRBJ2-4, with 9 bases identical to TRBD1. V trimming: 0 bases; J trimming: 3 bases; junction bases outside the gene matches: 21. Germline lookup yields CDR1 MNHEY and CDR2 SMNVEV (reference sequence). This CDR3 has 22 residues. Here the CDR3 DNA reads TGTGCCAGCAGTTTATCGCTGTTCGGTGTAATTTGGGACAGGGCTTTCAAAAACATTCAGTACTTC. Translated, it gives CASSLSLFGVIWDRAFKNIQYF.

This rearrangement joins TRBV5-6 to TRBJ1-5; D is undetermined. V shed 0 bases and J shed 3 bases, with 13 bases lying between them. Germline CDR1 reads SGHDT; CDR2 reads YYEEEE. The length of the CDR3 is 16 residues. This CDR3 reads CASSLGGRVPNQPQHF. The CDR3 DNA follows: TGTGCCAGCAGCTTGGGGGGTAGAGTACCCAATCAGCCCCAGCATTTT.

This clonotype appeared a few times. The chain recombines TRBV7-3 with TRBJ2-3; 9 nucleotides align to TRBD1. CDR1 and CDR2 from the germline V gene are SGHTA and FQGTGA. Trimming cost V 5 bases and J 1 base; bases outside gene matches: 7. There are 16 residues in the CDR3. The CDR3 region has the DNA TGTGCCAGCAGCCAAATGGGACAGGGAGGCACAGATACGCAGTATTTT. Translation gives CASSQMGQGGTDTQYF. The full variable domain, its missing parts supplied by reference TRBV7-3 and TRBJ2-3, is GAGVSQTPSNKVTEKGKYVELRCDPISGHTALYWYRQSLGQGPEFLIYFQGTGAADDSGLPNDRFFAVRPEGSVSTLKIQRTERGDSAVYLCASSQMGQGGTDTQYFGPGTRLTVL.

The V and J genes are TRBV6-5 and TRBJ2-7; D unresolved. Trimming removed 2 bases from V and 2 bases from J, with 10 bases in between. Germline lookup yields CDR1 MNHEY and CDR2 SVGAGI. This CDR3 comprises 14 residues. CDR3 in DNA: TGTGCCAGCAGTTACGTGGAGAAGCCCTACGAGCAGTACTTC. Translating it yields CASSYVEKPYEQYF.

The genes are TRBV5-5 and TRBJ1-1; the D is unclear. Trimming took off 0 bases at V and 5 bases at J, with 8 bases between the two ends. Germline assignment: CDR1 SGHKS and CDR2 YYEKEE (reference sequence). The CDR3 is 13 amino acids. The CDR3 reads CASSLALLTEAFF. CDR3 nucleotides: TGTGCCAGCAGCTTGGCCCTCCTAACTGAAGCTTTCTTT. Complete variable domain (other parts from reference TRBV5-5 and TRBJ1-1): DAGVTQSPTHLIKTRGQQVTLRCSPISGHKSVSWYQQVLGQGPQFIFQYYEKEERGRGNFPDRFSARQFPNYSSELNVNALLLGDSALYLCASSLALLTEAFFGQGTRLTVV.

The J gene is TRBJ1-2, the V gene TRBV3-1, with D perhaps matching TRBD1 (6 bases). The CDR3 covers 15 residues. Germline V gene data show CDR1 as LGHDT and CDR2 as YNNKEL (reference sequence). Between the trimmed V and J ends, which lost 3 bases and 8 bases, there was a span of 19 bases. CDR3 loop: CASSQAQGHAGGYTF. The CDR3 nucleotides read TGTGCCAGCAGCCAGGCTCAGGGACACGCGGGCGGCTACACCTTC.

As for this clonotype: A read error may explain this, as a much larger clone is one base away. The CDR3 here is CASSLGPGNGQFF. CDR3 DNA: TGTGCCAGCAGCTTAGGTCCCGGAAATGGGCAGTTCTTC. This sequence joins TRBV7-2 and TRBJ2-1; D is unclear. CDR3 length: 13 residues. Per the germline V gene, CDR1 is SGHTA and CDR2 is FQGNSA.

The rearrangement uses TRBV20-1 and TRBJ2-1; D remains ambiguous. This CDR3 region has 12 residues. CDR1 and CDR2 (germline): DFQATT, SNEGSKA (reference sequence). The V end was cut by 6 bases, the J end by 8 bases, with 14 bases between. CDR3 nucleotides: TGCAGTGCCCCGGGCGACTGGCATGAGCAGTTCTTC. Translation: CSAPGDWHEQFF.